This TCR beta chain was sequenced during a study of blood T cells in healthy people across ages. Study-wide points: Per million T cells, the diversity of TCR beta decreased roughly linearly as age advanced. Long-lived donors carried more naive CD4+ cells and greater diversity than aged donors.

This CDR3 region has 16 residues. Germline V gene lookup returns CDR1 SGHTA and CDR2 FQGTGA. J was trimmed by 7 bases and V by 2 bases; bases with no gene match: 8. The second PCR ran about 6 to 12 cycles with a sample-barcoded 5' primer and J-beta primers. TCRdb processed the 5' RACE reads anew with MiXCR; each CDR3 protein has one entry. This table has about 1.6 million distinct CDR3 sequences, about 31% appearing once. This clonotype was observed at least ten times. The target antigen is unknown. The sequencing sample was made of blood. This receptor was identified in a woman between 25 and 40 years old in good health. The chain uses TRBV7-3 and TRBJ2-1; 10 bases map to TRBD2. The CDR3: CASSLLGTSGDNEQFF. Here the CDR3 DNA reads TGTGCCAGCAGCTTATTGGGTACTAGCGGGGATAATGAGCAGTTCTTC.